This T cell receptor beta chain was sequenced in a study of cytomegalovirus exposure and HLA in healthy donors. PCR involved 60 Vbeta and 13 Jbeta primers. This table comes from immunoSEQ multiplex PCR, and its TCRdb copy is limited to in-frame clones, with some not included. The data hold about 100,000 clones, with around 80% observed a single time. The CDR3 is 15 amino acids. The junction had 7 bases not matched to a gene; V was cut back by 6 bases and J by 0 bases. CDR1 and CDR2 (germline): MNHNY, SVGAGI (reference sequence). Material for sequencing was PBMCs. The rearrangement joins TRBV6-6 to TRBJ2-7, with TRBD1 matching 8 bases. The clonotype was recovered from a woman aged 60-70 years in good health and CMV-seronegative. The CDR3 sequence is CASSPPGQVSYEQYF. CDR3 sequence (DNA): TGTGCCAGCAGCCCCCCGGGACAGGTCTCCTACGAGCAGTACTTC.